This T cell receptor beta chain was observed in a study of cytomegalovirus exposure and HLA in healthy donors (dated by TCRdb to the late 2010s). Background on the whole study: An earlier analysis of fewer than 750 of the donors reported 250 to 300 Gb of sequence data and around 120 million unique TCR beta sequences obtained from about 179 million T cells. All discovery cohort repertoires had been generated on a single sequencing platform. To predict cytomegalovirus infection status, the study brought together high-throughput TCR immunosequencing, statistical association of individual TCRs with disease status, and machine learning. The aim of the study was to test whether cataloging public T cell receptors could identify signatures of past pathogen exposure. A later genetic analysis used genome-wide SNP genotypes for about three fifths of the 666 donors, treating that subset as a discovery cohort. Of the roughly 390 genotyped donors, more than 75% were placed in the genetic ancestry cluster associated with self-reported Caucasian donors. The number of donors typed differed by locus, with roughly 629-640 for A, B, C, DRB1 and DQB1, more than 500 for DQA1, 600 to 610 for DPA1, and around 450 for DPB1. Because of strong linkage in the cohort, five DR-DQ haplotypes were treated as single units for association and clustering. Across some 400 genotyped donors of the cohort, an average of about 240,000 unique TCR beta nucleotide sequences per donor were sequenced, and around 20% of those sequences were non-productive. A separate validation cohort of 100 to 150 different subjects was used in addition to the approximately 700-subject first cohort. HLA typing included class I and class II loci at four-digit resolution. In the later analysis, no new phenotypic data were used to find candidate immune exposures; instead, reliance was placed on TCR beta sequences and their occurrence across donors. To study patterns of TCR occurrence, a later analysis re-analyzed previously published TCR beta repertoires from just over 650 donors and added high-resolution HLA genotyping. Donor age, sex, ethnicity and CMV serostatus were collected together with the repertoire data. An early release covering roughly 600 HLA-typed donors comprised around 300 gigabases of sequencing data and about 90 million unique TCR sequences. In an earlier analysis of 587 of the donors, high-throughput TCR beta sequencing was used to judge whether each TCR beta V gene segment behaved as functional or pseudogenic. The T cell repertoires of around 670 subjects were profiled by immunosequencing and related to cytomegalovirus serostatus.

In the case of this clone: Its antigen remains unidentified. Base qualities are not provided; no much larger clone lies one nucleotide away.

The CDR3, cysteine through phenylalanine, is 15 amino acids long. The CDR3 DNA has 45 bases and is translated from base 1. Per the germline V gene (reference sequence), WNHNN is the CDR1 and SYGVQD is the CDR2. V lost 8 bases and J lost 4 bases, and the count of bases not matched to a germline gene is 11. In total, roughly 670 healthy bone marrow donors made up the cohort. Cohort members were all nominally healthy when sampled, although unrecorded immune exposures were likely present. The donor tested CMV seropositive and was one of the 289 seropositive cohort members. A peripheral blood sample was provided by each donor, and peripheral blood mononuclear cells were used for TCR beta sequencing. The Qiagen DNeasy Blood Extraction Kit was used to extract genomic DNA from the blood cell samples. The library was generated by the immunoSEQ multiplex PCR assay. The multiplex PCR relied on a mix of 60 forward primers for TCR Vbeta segments and 13 reverse primers for TCR Jbeta segments. The CDR3 region of rearranged TCR beta genes was amplified from genomic DNA by a multiplex PCR assay. On the Illumina HiSeq System, the amplified TCR beta libraries were sequenced as 87-base-pair reads. In the paper's pipeline: A later analysis tallied around 80 million unique TCR beta chains across the 660 or so repertoires, and some 10 million of those chains were shared by two or more donors. To remove PCR and sequencing errors, raw reads were error-corrected and collapsed into unique sequences using a nearest-neighbor algorithm that merged closely related sequences. To assign V, D and J gene segments, CDR3 sequences were aligned to IMGT reference sequences. For a sequence to be retained, at least a six-nucleotide match to both a V gene segment and a J gene segment was required. Rearrangements were classified as productive when the CDR3 lacked stop codons and remained in frame with V and J, and all other rearrangements were classified as non-productive. CDR3 was defined by IMGT convention, running from the second conserved V-encoded cysteine to the conserved J-encoded phenylalanine. The earlier analysis of 450 to 750 of the donors excluded any sequence lacking an unambiguous match to a single V gene segment. In an earlier analysis of approximately 550 of the donors, V segments were called functional above 56.7% productive rearrangements and were called segregating when the between-donor standard deviation exceeded 5%. A statistical classification framework was built for diagnosing cytomegalovirus status from the catalog of TCR beta chain sequences. In a later analysis, TCR nucleotide sequences were compared against IMGT/GENE-DB human TR gene sequences so that V and J genes could be assigned. In a later analysis, CDR3 sequences and most-parsimonious VDJ recombination scenarios were assigned using the TCRdist pipeline. In a later analysis, each TCR beta chain was defined by its CDR3 amino acid sequence together with its V-gene family, and reads without a unique V-gene family were excluded. A later analysis removed roughly 590 highly shared, low-generation-probability nucleotide sequences to deal with suspected cross-contamination and a sequencing artifact. A later analysis calculated a clonal expansion index for each public chain from normalized within-repertoire ranks of inferred template counts. In a later analysis, generation probabilities were computed using a VDJ recombination model fitted to out-of-frame rearrangements, and the results were checked against IGoR. In a later analysis, TCR-TCR, TCR-HLA and TCR-CMV co-occurrence was scored with hypergeometric tests, and a repertoire-size bias correction was applied to TCR pairs. To estimate false discovery rates, a later analysis permuted the HLA or CMV assignments 20 times. In a later analysis, co-occurring TCRs were grouped with DBSCAN, and TCRdist sequence similarity was added when clustering was performed within HLA-allele-positive subsets. Repertoires with fewer than 30,000 or more than 120,000 public chains, plus five repertoires with anomalous nucleotide sharing, were excluded from co-occurrence clustering. As stored in TCRdb, this immuneACCESS dataset retains in-frame rearrangements with V and J assigned. A fraction of the clones does not appear; measured against another copy, unresolved V genes explain less than half of the discrepancy, and the remainder lacks a known reason. Clonal size and the V and J genes are those of that table, whereas D and trimming came from the DNA. The sample yields 150,000 to 200,000 clones; about four fifths were counted once. Together, the top ten hold around 4.1% of the sample.

Paper-wide results and their limitations: Only TCR beta chains were sequenced in this cohort, and the absence of alpha or paired-chain data limited detectable features. Sequencing depth was assumed to be roughly uniform across donors in the presence/absence analyses, though that assumption may not hold. The classifier was reported to diagnose cytomegalovirus status with high specificity and sensitivity in both the original cohort and the validation cohort. In a later analysis, HLA-associated TCR beta chains were found to be more clonally expanded and to have lower generation probabilities than equally common non-associated chains. In a later genetic analysis, a missense DCLRE1C variant was associated with V-gene and J-gene trimming of TCR beta chains, and the association was replicated in an independent cohort. The authors suggested that the approach could potentially be generalized to other disease states and immunological phenotypes. In a later analysis, the rate of TCR association differed among HLA loci, with DRB1 alleles having the most associated TCRs and HLA-C alleles having the fewest. Because counts were too low, 15 to 20 rarely observed V segments, including chromosome 9 orphons, were excluded from the earlier analysis of several hundred of the donors. Because HLA typing was missing for some donors at each locus, association tests included only the typed subset. At a false discovery rate of 0.05, a later analysis linked under 20,000 TCR beta sequences to specific HLA alleles. A later analysis found that most CMV-associated TCR beta chains appeared HLA-restricted, with HLA associations seemingly driven largely by CMV exposure. According to a later analysis, parvovirus B19, influenza, CMV and Epstein-Barr virus appeared linked to several top co-occurrence clusters. An earlier analysis of some 560 of the donors showed that most TCR beta V segments appeared in productive rearrangements either about 87% or about 30% of the time, which broadly matched IMGT annotations. Correlated functional status among segregating V segments might be attributable to linkage disequilibrium, but an unknown experimental factor could not be ruled out. Some IMGT-functional V segments, including TRBV6-2 and TRBV6-3, could not be distinguished by the 87-base-pair reads and were therefore excluded. In vitro tests confirmed that three of the cytomegalovirus-associated TCR beta chains recognize cytomegalovirus antigens. Most TCR sequences were observed very rarely across donors, whereas some public TCRs were present in many individuals. CMV serostatus was the only immune exposure information available for the cohort. A cluster of highly shared sequence variants was judged likely to be a technical artifact of the sequencing pipeline. Strong co-occurrence of HLA alleles, especially DR and DQ, made assigning TCR associations to individual alleles difficult. A further reported finding was that TCR beta sequences accurately predicted the HLA-A and HLA-B alleles for most subjects in the first cohort. The study gave a list of some 150 TCR beta chains associated with cytomegalovirus. In a later genetic analysis, fewer N-insertions in productive TCRs were reported among donors in an Asian-associated ancestry cluster than the roughly 710-donor mean.

The specimen was PBMCs. This clonotype was obtained from a man aged 50 or older in good health and CMV-seropositive. The chain links TRBV10-1 with TRBJ1-1, with 9 middle bases fitting TRBD1. The DNA sequence is as follows: TGCGCCAGCGCACCGGGACAGGGATGGAGCACTGAAGCTTTCTTT. The encoded protein is CASAPGQGWSTEAFF.